The 9 T cell receptor beta chains reported below all come from one sample, sequenced in a study of spatial heterogeneity in lung cancer. TCRdb analysed the 5' RACE reads with MiXCR anew, one entry per CDR3 protein. The sample lists 25,000 to 35,000 distinct CDR3 sequences, almost 5.5% seen once, with 20% to 25% in the top ten. Time point reported: blood at routine non-recurrence follow-up after resection. Sequenced here: PBMCs, sampled at follow-up. Every receptor here comes from a female donor with early-stage non-small cell lung cancer.

In its sample, this clonotype was seen a few times. The V and J genes are TRBV7-9 and TRBJ2-7, with D perhaps matching TRBD1 or TRBD2 (6 bases each). Germline loops: CDR1 SEHNR, CDR2 FQNEAQ (reference sequence). The CDR3 runs 13 residues. Trimming cost V 3 bases and J 5 bases, with 11 bases left between them. CDR3 sequence reads: CASSLRGANEQYF. The CDR3 coding sequence is TGTGCCAGCAGCTTGAGGGGGGCCAACGAGCAGTACTTC.

This clonotype appeared many times. CDR3 in amino acids: CASSPRTNQPQHF. CDR3 sequence (DNA): TGTGCCAGTAGTCCGCGCACGAATCAGCCCCAGCATTTT. The rearrangement uses TRBV19 and TRBJ1-5; D is undetermined. Germline-derived CDR1 and CDR2 are LNHDA and SQIVND (reference sequence). This CDR3 has 13 amino acids. The V end was cut by 5 bases, the J end by 4 bases, with 9 bases between.

The chain joins TRBV6-2 or TRBV6-3 to TRBJ2-2; 7 bases map to TRBD2. V shed 6 bases, J shed 7 bases, and the junction held 8 bases outside the gene matches. Germline V lookup: CDR1 MNHEY, CDR2 SVGEGT. The CDR3 is made up of 14 amino acids. In nucleotides, the CDR3 is TGTGCCAGCAGAAGGAGCCCGGGGGGCGGGGAGCTGTTTTTT. As protein: CASRRSPGGGELFF.

There are many counts of this clonotype. The chain is built from TRBV28 and TRBJ1-5, with 8 nucleotides matching TRBD1. Germline loops: CDR1 MDHEN, CDR2 SYDVKM. CDR3 length equals 15 residues. Trimming took 10 bases from V and 4 from J; bases not matched to a gene: 12. The CDR3 region is CATQGAQTGNQPQHF. The CDR3, as DNA: TGTGCCACGCAGGGGGCGCAGACTGGGAATCAGCCCCAGCATTTT.

In its sample, this clonotype was seen many times. The V gene is TRBV5-6, the J gene TRBJ1-2; D is possibly TRBD1 (5 bases). The CDR3 has 16 amino acids. CDR1 and CDR2 from the germline V gene are SGHDT and YYEEEE. V was pared by 2 bases and J by 4 bases, with 18 bases between. CDR3 protein: CASSFMGSWGSYGYTF. CDR3 nucleotides: TGTGCCAGCAGCTTTATGGGTTCTTGGGGCAGCTATGGCTACACCTTC.

This clonotype was detected ten times or more. V gene TRBV9 combines with J gene TRBJ2-7, with D tentatively TRBD1 (6 bases). CDR1 SGDLS and CDR2 YYNGEE come from the germline V gene. Trimming removed 1 base at V and 4 bases at J, with 33 bases between. The CDR3 is 21 amino acids. CDR3 bases: TGTGCCAGCAGCGTAAATTGTGTCTGTCAGGGGCGGACAAAGGGGATGTACGAGCAGTACTTC. Residues: CASSVNCVCQGRTKGMYEQYF.

This clonotype was counted many times. The genes are TRBV20-1 and TRBJ2-1; unclear D gene. The CDR3 length is 12 residues. V was trimmed by 6 bases and J by 4 bases, leaving 10 bases between them. Germline V gene lookup returns CDR1 DFQATT and CDR2 SNEGSKA (reference sequence). CDR3 nucleotide sequence: TGCAGTGCCGAGGAATATTACAATGAGCAGTTCTTC. Its translation is CSAEEYYNEQFF.

This clonotype occurred many times. V and J are TRBV27 and TRBJ1-1; tentatively, D is TRBD1 (5 bases). Germline V gene sequence: CDR1 MNHEY, CDR2 SMNVEV (reference sequence). The CDR3 has 14 amino acids. The V gene lost 3 bases and the J gene lost 0 bases, with 8 bases spanning the gap. CDR3 protein: CASSLTRVNTEAFF. The CDR3 nucleotides are TGTGCCAGCAGTTTGACCAGGGTGAACACTGAAGCTTTCTTT.

There are many counts of this clonotype. The rearrangement uses TRBV7-8 and TRBJ2-5; no clear D gene. Germline V gene sequence: CDR1 SGHVS, CDR2 FQNEAQ. Trimming took 5 bases from V and 3 from J, leaving 4 bases between them. There are 11 residues in the CDR3. The CDR3 here is CASSREETQYF. The DNA for the CDR3 is TGTGCCAGCAGCCGGGAAGAGACCCAGTACTTC.